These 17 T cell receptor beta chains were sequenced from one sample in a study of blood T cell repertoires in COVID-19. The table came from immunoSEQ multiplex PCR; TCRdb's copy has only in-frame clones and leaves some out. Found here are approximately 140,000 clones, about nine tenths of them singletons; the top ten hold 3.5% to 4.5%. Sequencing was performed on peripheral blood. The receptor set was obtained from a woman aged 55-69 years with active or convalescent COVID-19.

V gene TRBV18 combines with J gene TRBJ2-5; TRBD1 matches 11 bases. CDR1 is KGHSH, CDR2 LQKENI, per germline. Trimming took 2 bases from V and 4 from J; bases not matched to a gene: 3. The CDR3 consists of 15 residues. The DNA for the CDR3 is TGTGCCAGCTCACCAAGGACAGGGGGCGCAGAGACCCAGTACTTC. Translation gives CASSPRTGGAETQYF.

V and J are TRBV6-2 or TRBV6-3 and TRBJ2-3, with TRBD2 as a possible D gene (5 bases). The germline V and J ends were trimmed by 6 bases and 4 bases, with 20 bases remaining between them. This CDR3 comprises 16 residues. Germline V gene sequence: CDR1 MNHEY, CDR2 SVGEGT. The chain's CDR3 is CASSSRYPGKADTQYF. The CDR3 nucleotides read TGTGCCAGCAGCTCTAGGTACCCCGGGAAGGCAGATACGCAGTATTTT.

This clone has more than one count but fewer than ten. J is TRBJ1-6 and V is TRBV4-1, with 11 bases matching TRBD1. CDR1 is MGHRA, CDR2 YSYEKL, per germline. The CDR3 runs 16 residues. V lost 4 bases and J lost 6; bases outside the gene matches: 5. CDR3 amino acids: CASSRTGGFSNSPLHF. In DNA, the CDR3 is TGCGCCAGCAGCCGGACAGGGGGCTTCAGTAATTCACCCCTCCACTTT.

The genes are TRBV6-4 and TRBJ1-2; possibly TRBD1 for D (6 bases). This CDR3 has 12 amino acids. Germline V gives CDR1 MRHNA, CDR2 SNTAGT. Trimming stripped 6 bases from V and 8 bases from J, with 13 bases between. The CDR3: CASSSGAGGYTF. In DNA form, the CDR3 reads TGTGCCAGCAGCTCAGGGGCAGGAGGCTACACCTTC.

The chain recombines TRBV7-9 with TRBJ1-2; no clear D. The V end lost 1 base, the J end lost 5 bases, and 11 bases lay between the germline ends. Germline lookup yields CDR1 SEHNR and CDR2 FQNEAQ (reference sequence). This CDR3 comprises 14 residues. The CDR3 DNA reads TGTGCCAGCAGCTTAGGCGGAGTTGGGTATGGCTACACCTTC. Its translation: CASSLGGVGYGYTF.

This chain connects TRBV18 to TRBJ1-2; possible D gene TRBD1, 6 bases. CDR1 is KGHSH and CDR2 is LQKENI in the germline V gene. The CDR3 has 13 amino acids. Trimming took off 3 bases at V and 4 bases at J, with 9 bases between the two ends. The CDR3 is CASSPEQGYGYTF. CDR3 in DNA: TGTGCCAGCTCACCCGAACAGGGCTATGGCTACACCTTC.

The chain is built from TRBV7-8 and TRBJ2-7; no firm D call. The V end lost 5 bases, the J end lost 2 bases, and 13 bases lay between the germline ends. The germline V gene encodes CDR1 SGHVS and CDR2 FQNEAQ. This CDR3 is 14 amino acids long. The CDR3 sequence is CASSPASGPYEQYF. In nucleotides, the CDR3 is TGTGCCAGCAGCCCGGCGTCGGGTCCCTACGAGCAGTACTTC. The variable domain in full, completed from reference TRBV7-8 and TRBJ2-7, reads GAGVSQSPRYKVAKRGQDVALRCDPISGHVSLFWYQQALGQGPEFLTYFQNEAQLDKSGLPSDRFFAERPEGSVSTLKIQRTQQEDSAVYLCASSPASGPYEQYFGPGTRLTVT.

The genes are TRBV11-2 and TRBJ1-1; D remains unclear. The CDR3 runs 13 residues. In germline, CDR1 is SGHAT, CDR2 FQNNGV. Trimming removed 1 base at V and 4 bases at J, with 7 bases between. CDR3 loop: CASSLGEATEAFF. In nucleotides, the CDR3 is TGTGCCAGCAGCTTAGGTGAAGCCACTGAAGCTTTCTTT.

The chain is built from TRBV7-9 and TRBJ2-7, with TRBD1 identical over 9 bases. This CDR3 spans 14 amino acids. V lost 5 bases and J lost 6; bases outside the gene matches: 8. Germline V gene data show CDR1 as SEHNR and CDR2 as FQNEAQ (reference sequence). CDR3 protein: CASSAQGAHREQYF. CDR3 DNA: TGTGCCAGCAGCGCACAGGGGGCGCATCGCGAGCAGTACTTC.

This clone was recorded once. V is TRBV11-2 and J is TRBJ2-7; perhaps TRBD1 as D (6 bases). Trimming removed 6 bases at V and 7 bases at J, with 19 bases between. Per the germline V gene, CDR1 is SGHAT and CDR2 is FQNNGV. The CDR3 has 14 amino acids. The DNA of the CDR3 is TGTGCCAGCAGAATCGACAGGACTCCTGGGGAGCAGTACTTC. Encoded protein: CASRIDRTPGEQYF.

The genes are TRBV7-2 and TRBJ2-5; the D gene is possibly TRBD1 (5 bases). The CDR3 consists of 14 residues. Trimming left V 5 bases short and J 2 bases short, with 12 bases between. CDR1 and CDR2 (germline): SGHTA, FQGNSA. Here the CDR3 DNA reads TGTGCCAGCAGCCTATCTGACAGACAAGAGACCCAGTACTTC. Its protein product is CASSLSDRQETQYF.

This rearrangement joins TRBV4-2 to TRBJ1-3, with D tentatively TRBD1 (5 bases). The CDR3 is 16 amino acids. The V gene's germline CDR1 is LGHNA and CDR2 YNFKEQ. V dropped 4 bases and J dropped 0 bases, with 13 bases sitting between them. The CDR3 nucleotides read TGTGCCAGCAGCCCACGGGGGGTATCCTCTGGAAACACCATATATTTT. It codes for CASSPRGVSSGNTIYF.

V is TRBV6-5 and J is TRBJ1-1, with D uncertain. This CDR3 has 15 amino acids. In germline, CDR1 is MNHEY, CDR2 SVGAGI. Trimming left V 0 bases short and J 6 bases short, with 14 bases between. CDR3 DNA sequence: TGTGCCAGCAGTTACTCGGGCAGCCCATCTCCTGAAGCTTTCTTT. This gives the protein CASSYSGSPSPEAFF.

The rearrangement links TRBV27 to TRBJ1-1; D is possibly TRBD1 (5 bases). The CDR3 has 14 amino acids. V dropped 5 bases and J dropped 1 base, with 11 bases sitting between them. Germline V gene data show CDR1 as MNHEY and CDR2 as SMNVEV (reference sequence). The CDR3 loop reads CASSTTRGNTEAFF. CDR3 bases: TGTGCCAGCAGTACGACAAGGGGGAACACTGAAGCTTTCTTT.

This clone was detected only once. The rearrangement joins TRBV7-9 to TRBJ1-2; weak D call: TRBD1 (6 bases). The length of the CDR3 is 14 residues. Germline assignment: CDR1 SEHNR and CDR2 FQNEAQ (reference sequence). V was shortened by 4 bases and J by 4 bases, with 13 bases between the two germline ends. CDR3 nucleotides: TGTGCCAGCAGCTCTGGGGAAGGGGGCTATGGCTACACCTTC. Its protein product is CASSSGEGGYGYTF.

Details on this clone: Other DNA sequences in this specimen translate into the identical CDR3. The CDR3 sequence: CAWSRGSGNTIYF. CDR3 coding DNA: TGTGCCTGGAGTCGGGGGTCTGGAAACACCATATATTTT. V is TRBV30 and J is TRBJ1-3, with D maybe TRBD1 (5 bases). Deletions cut 2 bases from V and 1 base from J, with 6 bases between. This CDR3 is built from 13 residues. Germline CDR1 reads GTSNPN; CDR2 reads SVGIG (reference sequence). The full variable domain, with the rest looked up from reference TRBV30 and TRBJ1-3, is SQTIHQWPATLVQPVGSPLSLECTVEGTSNPNLYWYRQAAGRGLQLLFYSVGIGQISSEVPQNLSASRPQDRQFILSSKKLLLSDSGFYLCAWSRGSGNTIYFGEGSWLTVV.

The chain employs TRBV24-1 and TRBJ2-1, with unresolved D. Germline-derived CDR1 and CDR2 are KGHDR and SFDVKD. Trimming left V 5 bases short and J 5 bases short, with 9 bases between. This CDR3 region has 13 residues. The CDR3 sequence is CATSGAVNNEQFF. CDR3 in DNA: TGTGCCACCAGTGGGGCAGTAAACAATGAGCAGTTCTTC.